The rows below give T cell receptor beta chains drawn from one sample of a study of shared clonotypes between healthy human individuals. The repertoire was sequenced with immunoSEQ multiplex PCR; TCRdb's copy has only in-frame clones and lacks some. This sample has 2 million to 2.5 million clones, with 90% to 96% found just once. Sequencing was carried out using naive CD4+ T cells sorted from blood. The receptor source for this set is a man between 18 and 35 years old in good health. CDR3s include the opening cysteine and the closing phenylalanine or tryptophan. Each record gives: CDR3 protein, CDR3 DNA, clone size, CDR3 length, D gene, V gene, J gene. A D gene is named only where the DNA matches it firmly. Some rows have no size entry. The others give once, few or many, or a class for an expanded clone.

CASSLAQGVPNEKLFF,TGTGCCAGCAGCTTAGCCCAGGGGGTTCCTAATGAAAAACTGTTTTTT,NA,16,TRBD1,TRBV7-6,TRBJ1-4
CASSPTSGGAGETQYF,TGTGCCAGCAGCCCGACTAGCGGGGGGGCAGGAGAGACCCAGTACTTC,NA,16,TRBD2,TRBV9,TRBJ2-5
CASSFLPISPYEQYF,TGTGCCAGCAGCTTTTTGCCCATATCCCCCTACGAGCAGTACTTC,once,15,NA,TRBV11-2,TRBJ2-7
CASTGVRMNTGELFF,TGCGCCAGCACTGGGGTGCGGATGAACACCGGGGAGCTGTTTTTT,NA,15,NA,TRBV10-2,TRBJ2-2
CASSVNRDQPQHF,TGTGCCAGCAGCGTTAACAGAGATCAGCCCCAGCATTTT,NA,13,NA,TRBV6-1,TRBJ1-5
CASSLASSGSPTEAFF,TGCGCCAGCAGCTTGGCCTCCTCGGGGAGCCCCACTGAAGCTTTCTTT,NA,16,NA,TRBV5-1,TRBJ1-1
CASSEHVYTEAFF,TGTGCCAGCAGCGAGCACGTGTACACTGAAGCTTTCTTT,NA,13,NA,TRBV9,TRBJ1-1
CASSQDLGRTETQYF,TGCGCCAGCAGCCAAGATCTCGGCAGGACGGAGACCCAGTACTTC,NA,15,NA,TRBV4-3,TRBJ2-5
CASSEQGGTNQPQHF,TGTGCCAGCAGTGAACAGGGAGGTACAAATCAGCCCCAGCATTTT,NA,15,NA,TRBV2,TRBJ1-5
CASRHRFDGPPYEQYF,TGTGCCAGCAGACACAGATTCGACGGACCGCCCTACGAGCAGTACTTC,NA,16,NA,TRBV27,TRBJ2-7
CASSSRTAYGYTF,TGTGCCAGCAGCTCCCGGACAGCCTATGGCTACACCTTC,NA,13,NA,TRBV27,TRBJ1-2
CASTGPNNYGYTF,TGTGCCAGCACGGGGCCGAATAACTATGGCTACACCTTC,NA,13,NA,TRBV25-1,TRBJ1-2
CASRGSTLSSYGYTF,TGTGCCAGCAGGGGCAGCACCCTAAGCAGCTATGGCTACACCTTC,NA,15,NA,TRBV2,TRBJ1-2
CASSSLRVNESEAFF,TGTGCCAGCAGTTCCCTCCGGGTCAACGAGAGTGAAGCTTTCTTT,NA,15,NA,TRBV27,TRBJ1-1
CASTQGGAGETQYF,TGTGCCAGCACCCAAGGTGGGGCAGGGGAGACCCAGTACTTC,NA,14,NA,TRBV9,TRBJ2-5
CASMRAGVSSGANVLTF,TGTGCCAGCATGAGAGCGGGGGTAAGCTCTGGGGCCAACGTCCTGACTTTC,NA,17,TRBD2,TRBV28,TRBJ2-6
CASSVEEGEGYEQYF,TGTGCCAGCAGCGTAGAGGAAGGGGAGGGCTACGAGCAGTACTTC,NA,15,TRBD2,TRBV9,TRBJ2-7
CASSTRTGQVRETQYF,TGTGCCAGCAGCACACGTACGGGACAGGTTCGTGAGACCCAGTACTTC,NA,16,TRBD1,TRBV14,TRBJ2-5
CASSDTMDGYTF,TGTGCCAGCAGTGACACAATGGACGGCTACACCTTC,NA,12,NA,TRBV6-1,TRBJ1-2
CASSRVFPYEQYF,TGTGCCAGCAGCAGGGTCTTCCCCTACGAGCAGTACTTC,once,13,NA,TRBV2,TRBJ2-7
CASSRQGETNYGYTF,TGCGCCAGCAGCCGTCAGGGGGAGACTAACTATGGCTACACCTTC,NA,15,TRBD1,TRBV5-1,TRBJ1-2
CASSQEGIQGEPQPQHF,TGCGCCAGCAGCCAAGAGGGAATACAGGGGGAGCCTCAGCCCCAGCATTTT,once,17,TRBD1,TRBV4-1,TRBJ1-5
CASRSTRRSEADTQYF,TGTGCCAGCAGGTCCACACGCCGGAGCGAGGCAGATACGCAGTATTTT,NA,16,NA,TRBV5-8,TRBJ2-3